Listed below are T cell receptor beta chains from one sample, sequenced in a study of blood T cell repertoires in COVID-19. The assay was immunoSEQ multiplex PCR, and TCRdb's table has in-frame clones only and misses some. Counted here are about 120,000 clones, 70% to 90% occurring once; the ten biggest clones make up approximately 3.4%. The sequenced sample consisted of peripheral blood. These receptors were obtained from a woman between 45 and 65 years old with acute or convalescent COVID-19. Both conserved end residues are part of each CDR3. D genes are given only for firm matches. Not every row has a clone size; where given, it reads once, few, many or a size class.

abundance	d_gene	v_gene	j_gene	CDR3aa	CDR3nt
NA	TRBD1	TRBV3-1/TRBV3-2	TRBJ2-5	CASSLQDREETQYF	TGTGCCAGCAGCCTACAGGACAGGGAGGAGACCCAGTACTTC
NA	NA	TRBV19	TRBJ2-1	CASSLGGQPVYEQFF	TGTGCCAGTAGCCTCGGAGGCCAGCCCGTCTATGAGCAGTTCTTC
NA	TRBD2	TRBV5-4	TRBJ2-5	CASSLRGREETQYF	TGTGCCAGCAGCTTGAGAGGGAGGGAAGAGACCCAGTACTTC
NA	NA	TRBV5-1	TRBJ1-1	CASDPGGNTEAFF	TGCGCCAGCGATCCCGGCGGGAACACTGAAGCTTTCTTT
NA	NA	TRBV30	TRBJ1-2	CAWSLGGYGYTF	TGTGCCTGGAGCTTAGGGGGATACGGCTACACCTTC
once	NA	TRBV24-1	TRBJ1-1	CATSGRAGEAFF	TGTGCCACCAGTGGCCGCGCGGGGGAAGCTTTCTTT
NA	TRBD1	TRBV23-1	TRBJ2-7	CASSQSRGRVFFEQYF	TGCGCCAGCAGTCAATCGAGGGGGCGCGTCTTTTTCGAGCAGTACTTC
once	TRBD1	TRBV28	TRBJ2-1	CASSTRDRGIPEQFF	TGTGCCAGCAGTACCCGGGACAGGGGTATTCCTGAGCAGTTCTTC
NA	TRBD1	TRBV14	TRBJ2-5	CASSPTGGETQYF	TGTGCCAGCAGCCCAACAGGGGGAGAGACCCAGTACTTC
NA	NA	TRBV5-6	TRBJ1-6	CASSLPPGNSPLHF	TGTGCCAGCAGCTTGCCGCCGGGGAATTCACCCCTCCACTTT
NA	TRBD2	TRBV14	TRBJ2-5	CASSQEGVSGIGGETQYF	TGTGCCAGCAGCCAAGAAGGTGTGAGCGGGATAGGTGGGGAGACCCAGTACTTC
once	TRBD2	TRBV4-2	TRBJ2-7	CASSQSQLADSYEQYF	TGTGCCAGCAGCCAATCACAGCTAGCGGACTCCTACGAGCAGTACTTC
NA	NA	TRBV2	TRBJ2-7	CASSVRDGGTLPFTYEQYF	TGTGCCAGCAGTGTTAGAGACGGAGGGACCCTTCCGTTTACCTACGAGCAGTACTTC
few	TRBD2	TRBV7-9	TRBJ2-7	CASSLGGLAFRHEQYF	TGTGCCAGCAGCTTAGGGGGACTAGCGTTCAGGCACGAGCAGTACTTC
NA	TRBD2	TRBV27	TRBJ2-7	CASSTGLAGTVSYEQYF	TGTGCCAGCAGTACCGGACTAGCGGGAACGGTCTCCTACGAGCAGTACTTC
NA	TRBD1	TRBV3-1/TRBV3-2	TRBJ2-3	CASSQTRQGRTDTQYF	TGTGCCAGCAGCCAAACTCGACAGGGGAGGACAGATACGCAGTATTTT
NA	NA	TRBV25-1	TRBJ1-1	CASSATENTEAFF	TGTGCCAGCAGTGCGACAGAGAACACTGAAGCTTTCTTT
once	TRBD2	TRBV5-1	TRBJ2-5	CASSSPSSGGETQYF	TGCGCCAGCAGCTCCCCGTCTAGCGGGGGAGAGACCCAGTACTTC
NA	NA	TRBV30	TRBJ1-2	CAWGGHLIYGYTF	TGTGCCTGGGGGGGACACCTAATATATGGCTACACCTTC
NA	NA	TRBV30	TRBJ1-2	CAWSPPMPVGYTF	TGTGCCTGGAGTCCTCCGATGCCGGTTGGCTACACCTTC